This T cell receptor beta chain was identified during a study of T cell responses to AZD1222 COVID-19 vaccine. Clones were read by immunoSEQ multiplex PCR, and TCRdb kept only the in-frame ones, dropping some. The sample lists around 90,000 clones, roughly 89% seen once, with around 5% in the top ten. Regarding this clone: Its antigen is still unknown.

Study outcomes and limitations: Clonal diversity may have been underestimated, and the donors were mostly white British, with more females than males. Vaccine-related CD4 TCRs covered spike, predominating at 160-218 and 743-854.

The CDR3 has 11 residues. V dropped 9 bases and J dropped 1 base, with 6 bases sitting between them. CDR1 is MNHNY, CDR2 SVGAGI, per germline (reference sequence). This specimen was peripheral blood, taken on day 0 of MenACWY control vaccination. The receptor was isolated from an adult in good health. The rearrangement uses TRBV6-6 and TRBJ1-1; TRBD1 is a possible D gene (5 bases). The CDR3 region has the DNA TGTGCCAGTGGGGGGAACACTGAAGCTTTCTTT. This sequence encodes CASGGNTEAFF.